This TCR beta chain is from a study of T cell repertoires in MIS-A myocarditis. Deletions cut 4 bases from V and 8 bases from J, with 15 bases between. From germline, CDR1 is LGHNA and CDR2 YSLEER. The CDR3 runs to 14 residues. Sequenced by immunoSEQ multiplex PCR; TCRdb stores in-frame clones only, minus some. This sample has about 11,000 clones; about 80% occur once, and the top ten carry over 25%. The V gene is TRBV4-3, the J gene TRBJ2-1, with D perhaps TRBD1 or TRBD2 (5 bases each). The sample consisted of right ventricle heart tissue obtained at autopsy. This sequence originates from a man younger than 35 with fulminant myocarditis from multisystem inflammatory syndrome in adults (MIS-A) after COVID-19. CDR3 nucleotide sequence: TGCGCCAGCAGCCGAGGGGTCCAGCACGATGAGCAGTTCTTC. It codes for CASSRGVQHDEQFF.